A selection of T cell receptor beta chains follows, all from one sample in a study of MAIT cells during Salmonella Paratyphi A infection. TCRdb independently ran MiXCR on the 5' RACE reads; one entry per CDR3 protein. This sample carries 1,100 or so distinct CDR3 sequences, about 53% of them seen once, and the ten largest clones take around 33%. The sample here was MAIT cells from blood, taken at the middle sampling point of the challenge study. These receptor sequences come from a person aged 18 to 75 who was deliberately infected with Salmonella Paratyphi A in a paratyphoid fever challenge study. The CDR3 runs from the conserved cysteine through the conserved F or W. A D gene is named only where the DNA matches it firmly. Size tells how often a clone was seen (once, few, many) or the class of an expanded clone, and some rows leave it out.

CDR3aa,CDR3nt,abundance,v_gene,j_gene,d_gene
CASSLGGSVYNEQFF,TGTGCCAGCAGCTTAGGCGGGAGCGTCTACAATGAGCAGTTCTTC,-,TRBV7-9,TRBJ2-1,TRBD2
CSARGGGDSISYEQYF,TGCAGTGCTAGAGGGGGAGGGGACTCGATCTCCTACGAGCAGTACTTC,few,TRBV20-1,TRBJ2-7,TRBD2
CSLPGLCSYNEQFF,TGCAGTCTTCCGGGACTGTGCTCCTACAATGAGCAGTTCTTC,-,TRBV20-1,TRBJ2-1,-
CASSAPPTAVPDGYTF,TGTGCCAGCAGTGCCCCCCCCACAGCTGTCCCTGATGGCTACACCTTC,-,TRBV6-4,TRBJ1-2,-
CASSSSLGGASDTQYF,TGTGCCAGCAGCTCCTCCTTAGGGGGGGCGTCAGATACGCAGTATTTT,-,TRBV7-2,TRBJ2-3,-
CAWTTDYNEQFF,TGTGCCTGGACTACTGACTACAATGAGCAGTTCTTC,-,TRBV30,TRBJ2-1,-
CSASSSYSNQPQHF,TGCAGTGCTAGCTCCTCATATAGCAATCAGCCCCAGCATTTT,-,TRBV20-1,TRBJ1-5,-
CASSEDEGAECNEQFF,TGTGCCAGCAGTGAAGACGAGGGGGCCGAGTGTAATGAGCAGTTCTTC,-,TRBV6-1,TRBJ2-1,TRBD1
CSAPLGVEPYEQFF,TGCAGTGCTCCCCTCGGGGTGGAGCCCTATGAGCAGTTCTTC,-,TRBV20-1,TRBJ2-1,-
CASSQDPPAGVVSPLHF,TGCGCCAGCAGCCAAGATCCGCCAGCAGGGGTAGTTTCACCCCTCCACTTT,large,TRBV4-3,TRBJ1-6,-
CSAPTRGLAGGEQFF,TGCAGTGCCCCTACTCGAGGACTAGCGGGAGGTGAGCAGTTCTTC,few,TRBV20-1,TRBJ2-1,TRBD2
CSVNPRDGYNEQFF,TGCAGTGTCAACCCCCGGGACGGCTACAATGAGCAGTTCTTC,few,TRBV20-1,TRBJ2-1,-
CSAPNKEGTDGYTF,TGCAGTGCCCCAAACAAAGAGGGAACTGATGGCTACACCTTC,few,TRBV20-1,TRBJ1-2,-
CASSQESTDLPYGYTF,TGTGCCAGCAGCCAAGAGTCGACAGACCTTCCCTATGGCTACACCTTC,medium-sized,TRBV3-1,TRBJ1-2,-
CASSRNMEVTGELFF,TGCGCCAGCAGCCGGAACATGGAGGTCACCGGGGAGCTGTTTTTT,once,TRBV4-3,TRBJ2-2,-
CASSPVGEGTTDYNEQFF,TGTGCCAGCAGCCCGGTCGGAGAGGGGACTACTGACTACAATGAGCAGTTCTTC,-,TRBV4-2,TRBJ2-1,TRBD2
CASSSVVGAYEQYF,TGTGCCAGTTCTAGCGTCGTCGGGGCCTACGAGCAGTACTTC,-,TRBV19,TRBJ2-7,-
CASGQGDTGELFF,TGTGCCAGCGGACAGGGGGACACCGGGGAGCTGTTTTTT,once,TRBV6-4,TRBJ2-2,TRBD1
CSARDGGSGANVLTF,TGCAGTGCTAGAGATGGGGGGTCTGGGGCCAACGTCCTGACTTTC,-,TRBV20-1,TRBJ2-6,-
CASREELAGGNEQFF,TGTGCCAGCAGAGAAGAGCTAGCGGGGGGTAATGAGCAGTTCTTC,-,TRBV6-1,TRBJ2-1,TRBD2
CSAPTRGLAGGHNEQFF,TGCAGTGCCCCTACTCGAGGACTAGCGGGGGGACACAATGAGCAGTTCTTC,few,TRBV20-1,TRBJ2-1,TRBD2
CASSPTGESGEQFF,TGTGCCAGCAGCCCGACAGGGGAGTCGGGTGAGCAGTTCTTC,few,TRBV6-4,TRBJ2-1,TRBD1